Listed here are 13 T cell receptor beta chains from one sample, sequenced in a study of cytomegalovirus exposure and HLA in healthy donors. This table comes from immunoSEQ multiplex PCR, and its TCRdb copy is limited to in-frame clones, with some not included. The sample includes about 130,000 clones, 85% to 90% of them seen just once. The sample consisted of PBMCs. These receptor sequences come from a woman younger than 45 in good health and CMV-seropositive.

The chain has TRBV27 and TRBJ2-5; 7 bases are a match to TRBD1. CDR1 is MNHEY, CDR2 SMNVEV, per germline (reference sequence). This CDR3 spans 14 amino acids. V gave up 4 bases and J gave up 5 bases; unmatched junction bases: 7. For the CDR3, the DNA is TGTGCCAGCAGTTACGGGACAGCCAGCGAGACCCAGTACTTC. Its protein is CASSYGTASETQYF.

This sequence joins TRBV5-8 and TRBJ1-2; TRBD1 matches 8 bases. Trimming at V came to 2 bases and at J to 7 bases, leaving 7 bases not matched to a gene. Germline V gene data show CDR1 as SGHTS and CDR2 as YDEGEE. The CDR3 consists of 14 residues. The CDR3 DNA is TGTGCCAGCAGCTTAACAGGGGGTCCCTCTGGCTACACCTTC. Translation gives CASSLTGGPSGYTF.

Concerning this clone itself: Its ends do not fully match the called genes, so a read error is possible. The chain joins TRBV6-1 to TRBJ2-3, with D hard to call. The CDR3 runs to 11 residues. The germline gives CDR1 MNHNS, CDR2 SASEGT. In DNA form, the CDR3 reads TGTGCCAGCAGTCGCACATATACGCAGTATTTT. Its protein product is CASSRTYTQYF.

The chain links TRBV7-2 to TRBJ2-1; 10 bases align to TRBD2. Germline CDR1 and CDR2: SGHTA and FQGNSA. The trim removed 1 base at V and 8 bases at J, leaving 8 bases unmatched. The CDR3 loop spans 16 amino acids. In DNA, the CDR3 is TGTGCCAGCAGCTTAGGGAGGAGCGGGAGGGCCTATGAGCAGTTCTTC. Its translation: CASSLGRSGRAYEQFF.

Only a few counts were recorded for this clone. The V call is TRBV5-1, the J call TRBJ1-1; possibly TRBD1 for D (5 bases). The CDR3 runs to 14 residues. V shed 1 base and J shed 1 base, with 8 bases lying between them. From germline, CDR1 is SGHRS and CDR2 YFSETQ. CDR3 protein: CASSLRRGNTEAFF. The CDR3 bases are TGCGCCAGCAGCTTGCGGAGGGGGAACACTGAAGCTTTCTTT. Full variable domain (outside the CDR3, taken from reference TRBV5-1 and TRBJ1-1): KAGVTQTPRYLIKTRGQQVTLSCSPISGHRSVSWYQQTPGQGLQFLFEYFSETQRNKGNFPGRFSGRQFSNSRSEMNVSTLELGDSALYLCASSLRRGNTEAFFGQGTRLTVV.

The chain joins TRBV5-1 to TRBJ1-3; 7 nucleotides line up with TRBD1. The CDR3 loop spans 15 amino acids. Per germline, CDR1 SGHRS and CDR2 YFSETQ. The V and J ends lost 5 bases and 0 bases, in that order; junction bases with no gene match: 5. This CDR3 reads CASSNRGLSGNTIYF. CDR3 sequence (DNA): TGCGCCAGCAGTAACAGGGGCCTCTCTGGAAACACCATATATTTT.

This chain links TRBV11-2 with TRBJ2-7, with a weak D call TRBD2 (6 bases). In germline, CDR1 is SGHAT, CDR2 FQNNGV. The length of the CDR3 is 16 residues. Trimming removed 4 bases from V and 1 base from J, with 17 bases in between. CDR3 residues: CASSSETTRLSYEQYF. The CDR3 DNA follows: TGTGCCAGCAGCTCCGAAACGACTAGATTGTCCTACGAGCAGTACTTC.

A few counts support this clone. This chain uses TRBV11-2 with TRBJ2-7; 9 nucleotides match TRBD1. Trimming cost V 5 bases and J 6 bases; bases outside gene matches: 5. CDR3 size: 13 residues. The germline V gene encodes CDR1 SGHAT and CDR2 FQNNGV. The CDR3 loop is CASSGDRGSEQYF. The CDR3 coding sequence is TGTGCCAGCAGCGGTGACAGGGGGAGCGAGCAGTACTTC. Based on the CDR3 plus reference TRBV11-2 and TRBJ2-7, the full variable domain is EAGVAQSPRYKIIEKRQSVAFWCNPISGHATLYWYQQILGQGPKLLIQFQNNGVVDDSQLPKDRFSAERLKGVDSTLKIQPAKLEDSAVYLCASSGDRGSEQYFGPGTRLTVT.

The chain couples TRBV11-2 to TRBJ1-2; D remains unclear. The CDR3 is made up of 14 amino acids. Trimming took off 1 base at V and 3 bases at J, with 9 bases between the two ends. Germline V lookup: CDR1 SGHAT, CDR2 FQNNGV. The CDR3 loop reads CASSLAGVDYGYTF. CDR3 coding DNA: TGTGCCAGCAGCTTAGCCGGGGTAGACTATGGCTACACCTTC.

This chain joins TRBV7-8 and TRBJ2-2; 7 positions match TRBD2. The germline V gene has CDR1 SGHVS and CDR2 FQNEAQ. Trimming at V came to 1 base and at J to 6 bases, leaving 8 bases not matched to a gene. The CDR3 length is 16 residues. The CDR3 DNA follows: TGTGCCAGCAGCTTAGGCGCCCAGGGAGGGGCCGGGGAGCTGTTTTTT. Translating it yields CASSLGAQGGAGELFF.

This clone was recorded only once. The rearrangement uses TRBV4-1 and TRBJ2-3; D unclear. This CDR3 has 12 amino acids. Germline V gives CDR1 MGHRA, CDR2 YSYEKL. The V gene lost 0 bases and the J gene lost 11 bases, with 9 bases spanning the gap. The CDR3 DNA is TGCGCCAGCAGCCAAGATGCGATTTTGCAGTATTTT. Protein sequence: CASSQDAILQYF.

This chain uses TRBV19 with TRBJ2-3; 7 bases map to TRBD2. V lost 3 bases to trimming and J lost 1 base; unmatched junction nucleotides: 7. The CDR3 has 16 residues. Looked up from germline, CDR1 is LNHDA and CDR2 is SQIVND (reference sequence). CDR3 DNA sequence: TGTGCCAGTAGTATTTCGGCGGCGGGGGGCACAGATACGCAGTATTTT. This translates into CASSISAAGGTDTQYF.

This chain uses TRBV2 with TRBJ2-3, with TRBD2 matching over 7 bases. The V gene end was trimmed by 6 bases and the J gene end by 0 bases; junction bases not matched to a gene: 6. The CDR3 length is 15 residues. Looked up from germline, CDR1 is SNHLY and CDR2 is FYNNEI. The CDR3 spells CASRQAGTSTDTQYF. The CDR3 bases are TGTGCCAGCAGACAAGCGGGAACTAGCACAGATACGCAGTATTTT. Full variable domain (remainder filled in from reference TRBV2 and TRBJ2-3): EPEVTQTPSHQVTQMGQEVILRCVPISNHLYFYWYRQILGQKVEFLVSFYNNEISEKSEIFDDQFSVERPDGSNFTLKIRSTKLEDSAMYFCASRQAGTSTDTQYFGPGTRLTVL.